A selection of T cell receptor beta chains follows, all from one sample in a study of blood T cell repertoires in COVID-19. Sequencing used immunoSEQ multiplex PCR; TCRdb keeps in-frame clones, though not all of them. Of about 47,000 clones listed, roughly nine tenths are singletons. The specimen was peripheral blood. The receptors were sampled from a man between 65 and 85 years old with active COVID-19. Both conserved end residues are part of each CDR3. A D gene is named only where the DNA matches it firmly. Size tells how often a clone was seen (once, few, many) or the class of an expanded clone, and some rows leave it out.

D,size,V,J,CDR3,DNA
NA,few,TRBV10-3,TRBJ2-7,CAIGADASYEQYF,TGTGCCATCGGGGCCGATGCCTCCTACGAGCAGTACTTC
TRBD1,NA,TRBV5-1,TRBJ2-5,CASSSLTGGPETQYF,TGCGCCAGCAGCTCGCTGACAGGGGGCCCAGAGACCCAGTACTTC
NA,NA,TRBV9,TRBJ2-3,CASSRRGKTDTQYF,TGTGCCAGCAGCCGCCGGGGGAAAACAGATACGCAGTATTTT
TRBD1,once,TRBV10-3,TRBJ2-7,CAISEQDRGSYEQYF,TGTGCCATCAGTGAACAGGACAGGGGATCCTACGAGCAGTACTTC
TRBD2,NA,TRBV18,TRBJ2-1,CASSPTGLAGGLPYNEQFF,TGTGCCAGCTCACCTACGGGTCTAGCGGGGGGGCTCCCCTACAATGAGCAGTTCTTC
TRBD1,NA,TRBV27,TRBJ2-5,CASSLSPGTGKETQYF,TGTGCCAGCAGTTTGTCCCCGGGGACAGGGAAAGAGACCCAGTACTTC
NA,once,TRBV28,TRBJ1-2,CASSLTRVNSYGYTF,TGTGCCAGCAGTTTAACCAGGGTAAATTCCTATGGCTACACCTTC
NA,NA,TRBV10-2,TRBJ2-7,CASSEGGADEQYF,TGCGCCAGCAGTGAGGGAGGGGCCGACGAGCAGTACTTC
TRBD2,NA,TRBV10-1,TRBJ2-1,CASSSGGAAYNEQFF,TGCGCCAGCAGTAGCGGGGGCGCAGCCTACAATGAGCAGTTCTTC
TRBD1,NA,TRBV5-1,TRBJ1-1,CASSSGGQGGTEAFF,TGCGCCAGCAGCTCGGGGGGACAGGGCGGGACTGAAGCTTTCTTT
TRBD1,NA,TRBV11-2,TRBJ1-2,CASTPGQEANYGYTF,TGTGCCAGCACCCCAGGACAGGAGGCTAACTATGGCTACACCTTC
TRBD1,NA,TRBV28,TRBJ1-5,CASSIAGGTNQPQHF,TGTGCCAGCAGTATTGCAGGGGGCACCAATCAGCCCCAGCATTTT
TRBD1,NA,TRBV12-3/TRBV12-4,TRBJ1-3,CASRPGQGNTIYF,TGTGCCAGCAGGCCGGGACAGGGAAACACCATATATTTT
NA,NA,TRBV11-2,TRBJ1-2,CASSSLYGYTF,TGTGCCAGCAGCTCCTTATATGGCTACACCTTC
NA,NA,TRBV6-1,TRBJ1-5,CASSEGGGNQPQHF,TGTGCCAGCAGTGAAGGAGGGGGAAATCAGCCCCAGCATTTT
NA,NA,TRBV6-2/TRBV6-3,TRBJ2-1,CASSYLGLGRNNEQFF,TGTGCCAGCAGTTACCTGGGCCTGGGGCGAAACAATGAGCAGTTCTTC
TRBD1,NA,TRBV6-5,TRBJ2-5,CASARTGGAETQYF,TGTGCCAGCGCACGGACAGGGGGCGCGGAGACCCAGTACTTC
TRBD2,once,TRBV7-8,TRBJ2-7,CASSTGGVYEQYF,TGTGCCAGCAGCACGGGGGGAGTCTACGAGCAGTACTTC
NA,NA,TRBV30,TRBJ1-1,CAWIRIPEAFF,TGTGCCTGGATCAGAATTCCTGAAGCTTTCTTT
TRBD1,few,TRBV3-1/TRBV3-2,TRBJ1-2,CASSHPSTGFYGYTF,TGTGCCAGCAGCCATCCCTCGACAGGGTTCTATGGCTACACCTTC
TRBD1,NA,TRBV6-5,TRBJ1-2,CASRIGQGVYGYTF,TGTGCCAGCAGAATCGGACAGGGTGTTTATGGCTACACCTTC
TRBD1,NA,TRBV5-4,TRBJ2-7,CASRPVGQGYEQYF,TGTGCCAGCAGACCCGTTGGACAGGGGTACGAGCAGTACTTC
NA,NA,TRBV11-3,TRBJ2-5,CASSLASRSGETQYF,TGTGCCAGCAGCTTAGCCTCAAGGTCCGGGGAGACCCAGTACTTC
NA,NA,TRBV19,TRBJ2-5,CASQPRRGQETQYF,TGTGCCAGTCAACCCCGGCGGGGCCAAGAGACCCAGTACTTC
NA,NA,TRBV3-1/TRBV3-2,TRBJ2-4,CASSQALGTLAKNIQYF,TGTGCCAGCAGCCAAGCCTTGGGGACATTAGCCAAAAACATTCAGTACTTC
TRBD1,NA,TRBV7-2,TRBJ1-2,CASSSTGGYGYTF,TGTGCCAGCAGCTCCACAGGGGGCTATGGCTACACCTTC
NA,NA,TRBV30,TRBJ1-4,CAWSAANEKLFF,TGTGCCTGGAGTGCGGCTAATGAAAAACTGTTTTTT
TRBD1,NA,TRBV3-1/TRBV3-2,TRBJ1-2,CASSPRDSGGTDTF,TGTGCCAGCAGCCCGCGGGACAGCGGGGGCACCGACACCTTC
NA,NA,TRBV12-3/TRBV12-4,TRBJ2-7,CASALADEQYF,TGTGCCAGCGCCCTGGCGGACGAGCAGTACTTC
TRBD2,NA,TRBV5-6,TRBJ2-2,CASSWLAASGGAGELFF,TGTGCCAGCAGCTGGTTGGCGGCGAGCGGGGGGGCCGGGGAGCTGTTTTTT
TRBD1,NA,TRBV7-9,TRBJ2-5,CASSLRTGDYETQYF,TGTGCCAGCAGCTTACGGACAGGGGATTACGAGACCCAGTACTTC
TRBD1,once,TRBV5-1,TRBJ2-3,CASGNTGGTDTQYF,TGCGCCAGCGGAAACACAGGGGGGACAGATACGCAGTATTTT
NA,once,TRBV30,TRBJ1-1,CAWSNTDSLDAFF,TGTGCCTGGAGTAATACGGACAGCCTGGACGCTTTCTTT
TRBD2,once,TRBV6-1,TRBJ2-5,CASSEVTRQRGRKTQYF,TGTGCCAGCAGTGAAGTAACGCGGCAGCGGGGGCGGAAGACCCAGTACTTC
NA,NA,TRBV28,TRBJ2-7,CASSLMSYEQYF,TGTGCCAGCAGTTTAATGAGCTACGAGCAGTACTTC